This entry is about one T cell receptor beta chain. These data come from a study of T cell changes during pregnancy in multiple sclerosis. Sequencing was performed with immunoSEQ multiplex PCR; in TCRdb, only in-frame clones are kept and a portion is missing. The table has some 28,000 clones, under 95% seen once. J gave up 9 bases and V 4 bases, and 7 bases lay outside the gene matches. The CDR3 length is 16 residues. Germline loops: CDR1 SGHTA, CDR2 FQGNSA. The sequences come from CD4+ T cells from peripheral blood mononuclear cells, collected after pregnancy. The chain uses TRBV7-2 and TRBJ2-3, with 16 bases aligning to TRBD2. The sequence came from a female donor with multiple sclerosis, enrolled in a pregnancy study. The CDR3 is CASSSQGLAGGHTQYF. Here the CDR3 DNA reads TGTGCCAGCAGCTCACAGGGACTAGCGGGGGGGCACACGCAGTATTTT.